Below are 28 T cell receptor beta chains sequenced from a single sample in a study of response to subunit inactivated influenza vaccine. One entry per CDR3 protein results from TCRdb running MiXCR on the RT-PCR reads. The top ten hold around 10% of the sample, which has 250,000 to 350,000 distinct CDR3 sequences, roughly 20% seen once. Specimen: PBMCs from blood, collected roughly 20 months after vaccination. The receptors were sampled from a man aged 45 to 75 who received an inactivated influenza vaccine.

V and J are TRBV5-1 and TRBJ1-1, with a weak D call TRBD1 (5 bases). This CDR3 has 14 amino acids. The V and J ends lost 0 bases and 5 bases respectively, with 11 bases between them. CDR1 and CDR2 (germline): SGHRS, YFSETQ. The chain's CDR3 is CASSLDRSGTEAFF. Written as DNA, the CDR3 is TGCGCCAGCAGCTTGGACAGGAGTGGGACTGAAGCTTTCTTT.

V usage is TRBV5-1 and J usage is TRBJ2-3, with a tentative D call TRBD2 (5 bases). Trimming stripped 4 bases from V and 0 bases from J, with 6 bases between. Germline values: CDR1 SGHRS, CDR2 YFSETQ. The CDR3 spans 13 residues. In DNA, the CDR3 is TGCGCCAGCAGCCGGACTAGCACAGATACGCAGTATTTT. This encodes CASSRTSTDTQYF.

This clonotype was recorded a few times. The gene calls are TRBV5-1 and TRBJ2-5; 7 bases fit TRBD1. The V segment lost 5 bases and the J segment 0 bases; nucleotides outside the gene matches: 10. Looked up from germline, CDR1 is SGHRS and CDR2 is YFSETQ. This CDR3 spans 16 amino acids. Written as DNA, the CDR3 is TGCGCCAGCAGATCCCGAGGGGGCAGAAACCAAGAGACCCAGTACTTC. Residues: CASRSRGGRNQETQYF.

The CDR3 reads CASSQRMIVPEQETQYF. CDR3 nucleotides: TGTGCCAGCAGTCAAAGGATGATTGTTCCAGAACAAGAGACCCAGTACTTC. J is TRBJ2-5 and V is TRBV25-1; D call uncertain. The CDR3 runs to 17 residues. The V end lost 5 bases, the J end lost 2 bases, and 21 bases lay between the germline ends. Per germline, CDR1 MGHDK and CDR2 SYGVNS.

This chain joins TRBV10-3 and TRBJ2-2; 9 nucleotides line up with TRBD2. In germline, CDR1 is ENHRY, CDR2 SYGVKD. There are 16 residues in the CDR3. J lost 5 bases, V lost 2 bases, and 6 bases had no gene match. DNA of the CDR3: TGTGCCATCAGTGAGGGGGCTAGCGGGAAGACCGGGGAGCTGTTTTTT. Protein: CAISEGASGKTGELFF.

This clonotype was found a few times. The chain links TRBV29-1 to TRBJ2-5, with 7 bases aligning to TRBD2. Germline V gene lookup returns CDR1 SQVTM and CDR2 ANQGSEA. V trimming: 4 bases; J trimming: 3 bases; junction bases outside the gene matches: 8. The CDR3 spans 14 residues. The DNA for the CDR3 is TGCAGCGTTGCGTCAGCGGGGCTCAAAGAGACCCAGTACTTC. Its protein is CSVASAGLKETQYF.

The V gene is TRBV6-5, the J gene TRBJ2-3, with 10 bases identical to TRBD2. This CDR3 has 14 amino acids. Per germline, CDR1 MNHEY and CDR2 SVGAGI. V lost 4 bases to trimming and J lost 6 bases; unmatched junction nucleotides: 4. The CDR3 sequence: CASSLLAGYDTQYF. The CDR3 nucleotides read TGTGCCAGCAGTTTACTAGCGGGGTACGATACGCAGTATTTT.

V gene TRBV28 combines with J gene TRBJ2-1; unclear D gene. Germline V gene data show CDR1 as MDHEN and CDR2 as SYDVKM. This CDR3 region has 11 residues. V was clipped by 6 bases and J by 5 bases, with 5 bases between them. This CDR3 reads CASRQNNEQFF. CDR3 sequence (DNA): TGTGCCAGCAGGCAGAACAATGAGCAGTTCTTC.

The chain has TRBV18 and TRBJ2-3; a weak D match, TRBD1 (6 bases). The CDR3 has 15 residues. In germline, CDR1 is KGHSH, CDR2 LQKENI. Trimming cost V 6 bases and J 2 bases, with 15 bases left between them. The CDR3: CASSPPGGYTDTQYF. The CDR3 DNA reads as TGTGCCAGCTCCCCTCCTGGGGGCTACACAGATACGCAGTATTTT.

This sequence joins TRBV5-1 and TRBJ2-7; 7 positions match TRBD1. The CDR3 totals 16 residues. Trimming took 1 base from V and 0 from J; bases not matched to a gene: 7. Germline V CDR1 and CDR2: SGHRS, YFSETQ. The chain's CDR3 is CASSLLTGDRSYEQYF. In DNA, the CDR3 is TGCGCCAGCAGCTTGTTAACAGGGGACCGCTCCTACGAGCAGTACTTC.

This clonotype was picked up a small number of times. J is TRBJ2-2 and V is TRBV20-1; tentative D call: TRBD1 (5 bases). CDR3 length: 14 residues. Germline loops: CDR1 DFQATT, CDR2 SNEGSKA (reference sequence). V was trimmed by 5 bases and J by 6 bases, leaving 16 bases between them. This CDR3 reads CSARRPRESGELFF. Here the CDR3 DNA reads TGCAGTGCTCGTCGACCCAGGGAATCCGGGGAGCTGTTTTTT.

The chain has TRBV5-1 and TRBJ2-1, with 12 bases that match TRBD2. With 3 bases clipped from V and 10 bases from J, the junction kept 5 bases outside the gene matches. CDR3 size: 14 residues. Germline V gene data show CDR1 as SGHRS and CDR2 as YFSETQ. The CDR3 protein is CASSSRLAGEEQFF. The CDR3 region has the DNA TGCGCCAGCAGCTCCCGACTAGCGGGAGAAGAGCAGTTCTTC. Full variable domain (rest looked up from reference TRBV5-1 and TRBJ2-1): KAGVTQTPRYLIKTRGQQVTLSCSPISGHRSVSWYQQTPGQGLQFLFEYFSETQRNKGNFPGRFSGRQFSNSRSEMNVSTLELGDSALYLCASSSRLAGEEQFFGPGTRLTVL.

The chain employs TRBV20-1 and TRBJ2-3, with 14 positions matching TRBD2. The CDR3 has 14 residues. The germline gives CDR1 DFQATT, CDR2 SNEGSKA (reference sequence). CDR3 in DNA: TGCAGCACGACTAGCGGGAGGGTCGGAGATACGCAGTATTTT. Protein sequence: CSTTSGRVGDTQYF.

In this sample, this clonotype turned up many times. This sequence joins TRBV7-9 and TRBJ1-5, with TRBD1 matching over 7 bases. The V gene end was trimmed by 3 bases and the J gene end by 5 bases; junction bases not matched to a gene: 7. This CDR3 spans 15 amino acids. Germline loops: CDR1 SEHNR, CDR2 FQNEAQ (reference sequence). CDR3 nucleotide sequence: TGTGCCAGCAGCTTGGACGGGACAGTGCATCAGCCCCAGCATTTT. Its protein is CASSLDGTVHQPQHF.

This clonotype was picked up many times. The CDR3 loop reads CASSPGPARELFF. The CDR3 DNA follows: TGTGCCAGCAGCCCAGGACCGGCCCGGGAGCTGTTTTTT. The J gene is TRBJ2-2, the V gene TRBV7-2; D is uncertain. The germline V gene has CDR1 SGHTA and CDR2 FQGNSA. The V gene lost 5 bases and the J gene lost 9 bases, with 13 bases spanning the gap. The CDR3 sequence is 13 residues long. The variable domain in full, completed from reference TRBV7-2 and TRBJ2-2, reads GAGVSQSPSNKVTEKGKDVELRCDPISGHTALYWYRQSLGQGLEFLIYFQGNSAPDKSGLPSDRFSAERTGGSVSTLTIQRTQQEDSAVYLCASSPGPARELFFGEGSRLTVL.

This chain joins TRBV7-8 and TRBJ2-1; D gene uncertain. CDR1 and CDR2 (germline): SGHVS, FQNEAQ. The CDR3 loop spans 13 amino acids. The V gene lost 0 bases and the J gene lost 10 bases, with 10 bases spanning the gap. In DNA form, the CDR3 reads TGTGCCAGCAGCTTAGCGCTCGTGAAGGAGCAGTTCTTC. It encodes CASSLALVKEQFF. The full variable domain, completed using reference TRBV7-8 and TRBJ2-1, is GAGVSQSPRYKVAKRGQDVALRCDPISGHVSLFWYQQALGQGPEFLTYFQNEAQLDKSGLPSDRFFAERPEGSVSTLKIQRTQQEDSAVYLCASSLALVKEQFFGPGTRLTVL.

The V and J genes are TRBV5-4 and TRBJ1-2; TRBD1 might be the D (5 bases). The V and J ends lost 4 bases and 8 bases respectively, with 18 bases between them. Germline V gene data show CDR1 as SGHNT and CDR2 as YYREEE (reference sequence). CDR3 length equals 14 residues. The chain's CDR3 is CASSRNRDPRGYTF. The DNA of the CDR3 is TGTGCCAGCAGCCGTAACCGGGACCCAAGGGGCTACACCTTC.

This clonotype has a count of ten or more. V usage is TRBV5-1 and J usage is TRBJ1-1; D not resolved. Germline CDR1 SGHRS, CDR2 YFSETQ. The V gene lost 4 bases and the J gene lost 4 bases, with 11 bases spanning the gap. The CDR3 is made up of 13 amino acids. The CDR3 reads CASSLGLTTEAFF. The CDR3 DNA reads TGCGCCAGCAGCCTCGGATTGACCACTGAAGCTTTCTTT. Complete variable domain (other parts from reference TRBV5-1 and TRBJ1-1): KAGVTQTPRYLIKTRGQQVTLSCSPISGHRSVSWYQQTPGQGLQFLFEYFSETQRNKGNFPGRFSGRQFSNSRSEMNVSTLELGDSALYLCASSLGLTTEAFFGQGTRLTVV.

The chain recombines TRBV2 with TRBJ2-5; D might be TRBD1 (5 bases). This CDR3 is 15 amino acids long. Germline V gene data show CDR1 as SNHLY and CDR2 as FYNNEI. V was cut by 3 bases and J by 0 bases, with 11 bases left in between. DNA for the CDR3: TGTGCCAGCAGTGATCCACAGGTGTACCAAGAGACCCAGTACTTC. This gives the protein CASSDPQVYQETQYF. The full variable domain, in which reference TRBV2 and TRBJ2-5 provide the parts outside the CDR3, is EPEVTQTPSHQVTQMGQEVILRCVPISNHLYFYWYRQILGQKVEFLVSFYNNEISEKSEIFDDQFSVERPDGSNFTLKIRSTKLEDSAMYFCASSDPQVYQETQYFGPGTRLLVL.

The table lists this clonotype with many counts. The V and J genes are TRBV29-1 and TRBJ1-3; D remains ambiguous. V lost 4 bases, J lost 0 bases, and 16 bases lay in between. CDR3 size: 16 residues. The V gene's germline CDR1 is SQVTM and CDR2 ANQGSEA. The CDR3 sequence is CSVAEELTASGNTIYF. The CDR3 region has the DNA TGCAGCGTTGCCGAAGAGTTAACAGCCTCTGGAAACACCATATATTTT.

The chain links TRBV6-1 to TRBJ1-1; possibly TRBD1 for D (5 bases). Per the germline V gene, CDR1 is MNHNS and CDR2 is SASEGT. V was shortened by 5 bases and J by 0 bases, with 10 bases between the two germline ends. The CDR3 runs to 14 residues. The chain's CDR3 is CASSIGGVNTEAFF. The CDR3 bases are TGTGCCAGCAGTATCGGGGGGGTGAACACTGAAGCTTTCTTT.

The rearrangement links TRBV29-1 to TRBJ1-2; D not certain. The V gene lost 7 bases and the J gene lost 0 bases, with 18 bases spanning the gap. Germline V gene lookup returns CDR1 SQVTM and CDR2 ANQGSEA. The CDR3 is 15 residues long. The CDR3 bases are TGCAGCGCCGCAGACTCCCCGACATCTAACTATGGCTACACCTTC. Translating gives CSAADSPTSNYGYTF.

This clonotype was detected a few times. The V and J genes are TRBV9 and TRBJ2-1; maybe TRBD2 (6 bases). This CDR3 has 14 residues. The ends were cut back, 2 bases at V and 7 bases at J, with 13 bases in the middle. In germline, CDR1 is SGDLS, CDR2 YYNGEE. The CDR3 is CASSVGTGANEQFF. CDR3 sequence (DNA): TGTGCCAGCAGCGTGGGAACGGGAGCGAATGAGCAGTTCTTC.

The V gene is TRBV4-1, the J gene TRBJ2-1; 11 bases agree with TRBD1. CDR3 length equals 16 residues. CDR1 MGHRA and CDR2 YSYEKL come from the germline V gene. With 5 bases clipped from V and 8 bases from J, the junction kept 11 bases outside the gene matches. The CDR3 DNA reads TGCGCCAGCAGCAGGGTGCCGGGACAGGGGGTCCATGAGCAGTTCTTC. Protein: CASSRVPGQGVHEQFF.

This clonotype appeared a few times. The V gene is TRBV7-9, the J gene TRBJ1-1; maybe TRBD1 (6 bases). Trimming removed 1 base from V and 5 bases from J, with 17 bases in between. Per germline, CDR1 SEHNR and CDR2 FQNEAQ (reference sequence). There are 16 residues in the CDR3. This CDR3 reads CASSLGHAGARTEAFF. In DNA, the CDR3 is TGTGCCAGCAGCTTAGGCCACGCGGGGGCGCGGACTGAAGCTTTCTTT.

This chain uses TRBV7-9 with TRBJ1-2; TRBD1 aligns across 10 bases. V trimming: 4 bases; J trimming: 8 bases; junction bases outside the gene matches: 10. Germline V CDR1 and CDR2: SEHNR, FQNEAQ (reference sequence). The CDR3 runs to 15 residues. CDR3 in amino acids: CASSSGQGHYEGYTF. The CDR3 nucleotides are TGTGCCAGCAGCTCGGGACAGGGGCATTATGAAGGCTACACCTTC.

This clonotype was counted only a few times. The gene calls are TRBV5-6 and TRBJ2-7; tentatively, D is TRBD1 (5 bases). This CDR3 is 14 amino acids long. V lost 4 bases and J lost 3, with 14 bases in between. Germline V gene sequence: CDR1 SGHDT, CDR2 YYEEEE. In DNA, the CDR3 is TGTGCCAGCAGCCGGTGGTGGACAAGCTACGAGCAGTACTTC. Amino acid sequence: CASSRWWTSYEQYF.

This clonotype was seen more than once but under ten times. CDR3 loop: CSGGGGRSDYGYTF. As DNA, the CDR3 is TGCAGTGGTGGGGGGGGACGGTCTGACTATGGCTACACCTTC. The chain couples TRBV20-1 to TRBJ1-2, with a tentative D call TRBD1 (5 bases). In germline, CDR1 is DFQATT, CDR2 SNEGSKA (reference sequence). V gave up 7 bases and J gave up 3 bases, with 18 bases separating them. CDR3 length equals 14 residues.